These 14 T cell receptor beta chains share one sample of origin, sequenced in a study of metastatic and nonmetastatic thyroid tumors. All patients were treatment-naive before thyroid surgery. TCRdb re-processed the PCR reads through MiXCR. The profile shows 45,000 to 50,000 clones, around 20% of them singletons. Sequenced material: blood. The receptors come from a male donor with papillary thyroid cancer or a benign thyroid nodule (not recorded which). Some clones in this sample may be carry-over from other donors' samples.

This clone was seen repeatedly, ten times or more. The chain combines TRBV5-6 with TRBJ1-1; D not resolved. Trimming removed 4 bases at V and 1 base at J, with 14 bases between. The CDR3 runs to 15 residues. Germline V gene data show CDR1 as SGHDT and CDR2 as YYEEEE. CDR3 bases: TGTGCCAGCAGCCACCACAGTTCGGGGAACACTGAAGCTTTCTTT. Its protein product is CASSHHSSGNTEAFF.

The sample holds many counts of this clone. The chain carries TRBV25-1 and TRBJ1-3; the D is unclear. CDR1 is MGHDK, CDR2 SYGVNS, per germline. The CDR3 is 12 residues long. V dropped 7 bases and J dropped 4 bases, with 8 bases sitting between them. The CDR3 region is CASTSGGNTIYF. The CDR3 region has the DNA TGTGCCAGCACTTCGGGGGGAAACACCATATATTTT.

This clone was seen many times. The chain is built from TRBV9 and TRBJ1-2; D perhaps matches TRBD1 (5 bases). CDR3 length: 15 residues. CDR1 and CDR2 (germline): SGDLS, YYNGEE. Trimming took off 0 bases at V and 1 base at J, with 10 bases between the two ends. In DNA form, the CDR3 reads TGTGCCAGCAGCGTAGGAGGGGATTTTAACTATGGCTACACCTTC. Amino acid sequence: CASSVGGDFNYGYTF.

The V call is TRBV20-1, the J call TRBJ1-2; a weak D match, TRBD1 (5 bases). This CDR3 is 15 amino acids long. Trimming shortened V by 0 bases and J by 0 bases, and 11 bases separated the two germline ends. Germline V gives CDR1 DFQATT, CDR2 SNEGSKA (reference sequence). CDR3 residues: CSARDKRGANYGYTF. In DNA, the CDR3 is TGCAGTGCTAGAGACAAGAGGGGAGCTAACTATGGCTACACCTTC.

This clone showed up many times. This rearrangement joins TRBV6-1 to TRBJ2-4; D is possibly TRBD2 (7 bases). The V end was cut by 8 bases, the J end by 6 bases, with 14 bases between. The germline V gene encodes CDR1 MNHNS and CDR2 SASEGT. This CDR3 spans 13 amino acids. The DNA for the CDR3 is TGTGCCAGCGCTACAGGGACTATAAACATTCAGTACTTC. It yields the protein CASATGTINIQYF.

This clone was observed a handful of times. The V gene is TRBV10-3, the J gene TRBJ2-7; no reliable D call. CDR3 size: 11 residues. Germline V CDR1 and CDR2: ENHRY, SYGVKD. V dropped 8 bases and J dropped 0 bases, with 5 bases sitting between them. The CDR3 sequence: CAIGDSYEQYF. DNA for the CDR3: TGTGCCATCGGGGACTCCTACGAGCAGTACTTC.

This clone was detected ten times or more. The chain is built from TRBV12-3 or TRBV12-4 and TRBJ1-3; the D is unclear. The CDR3 extends over 12 amino acids. The ends were cut back, 2 bases at V and 9 bases at J, with 8 bases in the middle. This chain's CDR3 is CASSLSAGTIYF. In nucleotides, the CDR3 is TGTGCCAGCAGTTTATCCGCGGGCACCATATATTTT.

The table lists this clone with many counts. The chain joins TRBV27 to TRBJ2-7, with D perhaps matching TRBD2 (6 bases). CDR1 MNHEY and CDR2 SMNVEV come from the germline V gene (reference sequence). V dropped 0 bases and J dropped 7 bases, with 22 bases sitting between them. This CDR3 is built from 17 residues. The CDR3 region has the DNA TGTGCCAGCAGTTTATCAATGAGGTGGGGGGTACTGACGGAGCAGTACTTC. Its protein product is CASSLSMRWGVLTEQYF.

This clone was found many times. The chain employs TRBV7-9 and TRBJ2-1, with no clear D. This CDR3 spans 12 amino acids. The ends were cut back, 3 bases at V and 4 bases at J, with 4 bases in the middle. CDR1 and CDR2 from the germline V gene are SEHNR and FQNEAQ (reference sequence). The CDR3 DNA is TGTGCCAGCAGCTTTGTATACAATGAGCAGTTCTTC. It translates to CASSFVYNEQFF.

This clone appeared a few times. A junction boundary mismatches the germline segment, possibly from a read error. The V call is TRBV19, the J call TRBJ2-7; D ambiguous. The CDR3 has 13 residues. The germline V gene encodes CDR1 LNHDA and CDR2 SQIVND (reference sequence). CDR3 in amino acids: CASSFRISYQQYF. CDR3 nucleotides: TGTGCCAGTAGTTTCAGGATCTCCTACCAGCAGTACTTC. The full variable domain, rest sourced from reference TRBV19 and TRBJ2-7, is DGGITQSPKYLFRKEGQNVTLSCEQNLNHDAMYWYRQDPGQGLRLIYYSQIVNDFQKGDIAEGYSVSREKKESFPLTVTSAQKNPTAFYLCASSFRISYQQYFGPGTRLTVT.

This clone showed up just a few times. A much larger clone lies one base from this, so it may be a read error. The gene calls are TRBV10-3 and TRBJ2-1; a possible D gene is TRBD2 (6 bases). This CDR3 is 15 amino acids long. Trimming took 7 bases from V and 0 from J, leaving 13 bases between them. Germline loops: CDR1 ENHRY, CDR2 SYGVKD. CDR3 nucleotides: TGTGCCATCACTGGGGGGAGTGCCTCCTACAATGAGCAGTTCTTC. This gives the protein CAITGGSASYNEQFF.

This clone was counted ten times or more. This specimen includes other DNA sequences encoding the same CDR3. J is TRBJ1-6 and V is TRBV3-1, with 8 bases identical to TRBD1. V shed 5 bases and J 8 bases; nucleotides not matched to a gene: 11. Germline CDR1 reads LGHDT; CDR2 reads YNNKEL (reference sequence). The CDR3 is 16 residues long. Here the CDR3 reads CASSYTGTGYHSPLHF. CDR3 DNA sequence: TGTGCCAGCAGCTATACCGGGACAGGATACCATTCACCCCTCCACTTT.

In this sample, this clone turned up many times. This sequence joins TRBV5-4 and TRBJ1-1; 8 nucleotides agree with TRBD1. Germline V gene data show CDR1 as SGHNT and CDR2 as YYREEE (reference sequence). The CDR3 runs to 14 residues. The J segment lost 2 bases and the V segment lost 4 bases, leaving 4 bases of the junction unmatched. The CDR3 region has the DNA TGTGCCAGCAGCCGGGACAGGACTAACACTGAAGCTTTCTTT. Translated: CASSRDRTNTEAFF.

In this sample, this clone turned up many times. The chain employs TRBV24-1 and TRBJ2-7, with D possibly matching TRBD1 (6 bases). The germline V gene has CDR1 KGHDR and CDR2 SFDVKD. The ends were cut back, 3 bases at V and 2 bases at J, with 10 bases in the middle. CDR3 size: 14 residues. This CDR3 reads CATSDHREPYEQYF. DNA for the CDR3: TGTGCCACCAGTGATCACAGGGAACCCTACGAGCAGTACTTC.